This entry lists 32 T cell receptor beta chains sequenced from one sample in a study of blood T cell repertoires in COVID-19. The method was immunoSEQ multiplex PCR; TCRdb's version includes in-frame clones alone and lacks a portion of them. Of about 74,000 clones detected, 87% appear once; the ten largest clones hold 29%. Sequencing used peripheral blood. These receptors came from an elderly woman with active or convalescent COVID-19.

CDR3 in amino acids: CASMFPGPGQTPQPQHF. The CDR3 nucleotides read TGTGCCAGTATGTTTCCGGGACCGGGACAGACTCCTCAGCCCCAGCATTTT. The chain carries TRBV19 and TRBJ1-5; TRBD1 agrees at 7 bases. CDR3 length: 17 amino acids. Germline lookup yields CDR1 LNHDA and CDR2 SQIVND (reference sequence). The V gene end was trimmed by 7 bases and the J gene end by 6 bases; junction bases not matched to a gene: 18.

The rearrangement links TRBV6-5 to TRBJ1-3; 8 nucleotides line up with TRBD1. V was clipped by 2 bases and J by 0 bases; unmatched bases: 0. Germline-derived CDR1 and CDR2 are MNHEY and SVGAGI. CDR3 length: 15 amino acids. This chain's CDR3 is CASSYTGGSGNTIYF. As DNA, the CDR3 is TGTGCCAGCAGTTACACAGGGGGCTCTGGAAACACCATATATTTT.

The chain links TRBV4-1 to TRBJ2-1; D not resolved. The V and J ends lost 5 bases and 9 bases respectively, with 20 bases between them. In germline, CDR1 is MGHRA, CDR2 YSYEKL. This CDR3 has 15 amino acids. CDR3 sequence reads: CASSSRSLSSGEQFF. DNA for the CDR3: TGCGCCAGCAGCTCTCGTTCATTATCTTCGGGTGAGCAGTTCTTC.

This chain links TRBV29-1 with TRBJ1-2, with D maybe TRBD1 (5 bases). Trimming stripped 1 base from V and 5 bases from J, with 11 bases between. The CDR3 contains 13 residues. Per germline, CDR1 SQVTM and CDR2 ANQGSEA. The CDR3 sequence: CSVEVGGWYGYTF. The DNA of the CDR3 is TGCAGCGTTGAAGTGGGGGGATGGTATGGCTACACCTTC.

This clone was counted once. This CDR3 is CAWSRDSSNEKLFF. The CDR3 coding sequence is TGTGCCTGGAGTCGGGACAGCTCGAATGAAAAACTGTTTTTT. V usage is TRBV30 and J usage is TRBJ1-4; 7 bases fit TRBD1. Germline V lookup: CDR1 GTSNPN, CDR2 SVGIG (reference sequence). J was trimmed by 5 bases and V by 2 bases; bases with no gene match: 5. This CDR3 region has 14 residues.

The J gene is TRBJ2-7, the V gene TRBV5-1, with 8 bases aligning to TRBD2. Germline lookup yields CDR1 SGHRS and CDR2 YFSETQ. Trimming took 0 bases from V and 5 from J; bases not matched to a gene: 7. The CDR3 contains 15 residues. CDR3 in amino acids: CASSLGSVAGNEQYF. In DNA, the CDR3 is TGCGCCAGCAGCTTGGGATCAGTAGCGGGGAACGAGCAGTACTTC.

The V call is TRBV6-5, the J call TRBJ2-7, with 8 bases matching TRBD1. J lost 4 bases, V lost 7 bases, and 9 bases had no gene match. Germline V lookup: CDR1 MNHEY, CDR2 SVGAGI. The CDR3 contains 14 residues. CDR3 bases: TGTGCCAGCACCCGCGGACAGGGCGTGTACGAGCAGTACTTC. This sequence encodes CASTRGQGVYEQYF.

The V gene is TRBV30, the J gene TRBJ1-6; TRBD1 is a possible D gene (5 bases). Germline CDR1 and CDR2: GTSNPN and SVGIG (reference sequence). V gave up 2 bases and J gave up 5 bases, with 13 bases separating them. This CDR3 has 15 residues. The CDR3 DNA is TGTGCCTGGAGTTCATTTAGACAGAATAATTCACCCCTCCACTTT. Translated, it gives CAWSSFRQNNSPLHF.

J is TRBJ1-2 and V is TRBV19; D ambiguous. The CDR3 covers 15 residues. Between the trimmed V and J ends, which lost 1 base and 2 bases, there was a span of 11 bases. Germline CDR1 LNHDA, CDR2 SQIVND (reference sequence). Here the CDR3 DNA reads TGTGCCAGTAGTATAGCGGGAAGGTCCAACTATGGCTACACCTTC. Its translation is CASSIAGRSNYGYTF.

The chain joins TRBV5-1 to TRBJ2-5, with 9 bases aligning to TRBD2. The length of the CDR3 is 16 residues. The trim removed 0 bases at V and 5 bases at J, leaving 8 bases unmatched. Germline-derived CDR1 and CDR2 are SGHRS and YFSETQ. CDR3 in amino acids: CASSLAAGGAGETQYF. The CDR3 bases are TGCGCCAGCAGCTTGGCAGCGGGGGGTGCCGGGGAGACCCAGTACTTC.

This chain connects TRBV18 to TRBJ1-6, with 8 positions matching TRBD1. The CDR3 has 15 residues. CDR1 and CDR2 from the germline V gene are KGHSH and LQKENI. V dropped 0 bases and J dropped 7; count of bases not matched to a gene: 2. CDR3 DNA sequence: TGTGCCAGCTCACCACCGACAGGGGACAATTCACCCCTCCACTTT. This codes for CASSPPTGDNSPLHF.

This clone was seen only once. The J gene is TRBJ1-5, the V gene TRBV5-6; D gene unclear. Trimming left V 4 bases short and J 7 bases short, with 12 bases between. The CDR3 consists of 13 residues. The germline V gene has CDR1 SGHDT and CDR2 YYEEEE. This CDR3 reads CASSLLAAQPQHF. Here the CDR3 DNA reads TGTGCCAGCAGCCTGCTGGCGGCCCAGCCCCAGCATTTT. Using reference TRBV5-6 and TRBJ1-5 for the parts outside the CDR3, the full variable domain is DAGVTQSPTHLIKTRGQQVTLRCSPKSGHDTVSWYQQALGQGPQFIFQYYEEEERQRGNFPDRFSGHQFPNYSSELNVNALLLGDSALYLCASSLLAAQPQHFGDGTRLSIL.

This CDR3 reads CASSFNFPNTGELFF. DNA of the CDR3: TGTGCCAGCAGCTTTAACTTTCCGAACACCGGGGAGCTGTTTTTT. The chain carries TRBV11-3 and TRBJ2-2, with D unclear. Deletions cut 3 bases from V and 0 bases from J, with 8 bases between. Per germline, CDR1 SGHNT and CDR2 YENEEA. The CDR3 has 15 amino acids.

This chain connects TRBV9 to TRBJ2-3; D gene uncertain. The CDR3 is made up of 13 amino acids. Looked up from germline, CDR1 is SGDLS and CDR2 is YYNGEE. Trimming took 3 bases from V and 5 from J, leaving 10 bases between them. The CDR3 reads CASSAPRLDTQYF. The CDR3 DNA reads as TGTGCCAGCAGCGCCCCGCGATTAGATACGCAGTATTTT.

This chain's CDR3 is CASSLGLIDEQFF. CDR3 DNA sequence: TGTGCCAGCAGCTTAGGCCTAATCGATGAGCAGTTCTTC. The chain combines TRBV7-2 with TRBJ2-1; no reliable D call. Germline loops: CDR1 SGHTA, CDR2 FQGNSA. The CDR3 covers 13 residues. V was shortened by 1 base and J by 8 bases, with 9 bases between the two germline ends.

The chain combines TRBV3-1 (or the pseudogene TRBV3-2) with TRBJ2-7; 10 nucleotides agree with TRBD2. Germline assignment: CDR1 LGHDT and CDR2 YNNKEL (reference sequence). This CDR3 is built from 15 residues. Trimming took 4 bases from V and 3 from J; bases not matched to a gene: 6. The CDR3 spells CASSLTSGAIYEQYF. The CDR3 coding sequence is TGTGCCAGCAGCCTCACTAGCGGGGCTATCTACGAGCAGTACTTC.

The gene calls are TRBV3-1 (or the pseudogene TRBV3-2) and TRBJ1-4, with D possibly matching TRBD1 (5 bases). Germline values: CDR1 LGHDT, CDR2 YNNKEL (reference sequence). The length of the CDR3 is 16 residues. Between the trimmed V and J ends, which lost 2 bases and 4 bases, there was a span of 14 bases. CDR3 protein: CASSQHQTVHNEKLFF. Here the CDR3 DNA reads TGTGCCAGCAGCCAACACCAGACAGTCCATAATGAAAAACTGTTTTTT.

The V call is TRBV6-4, the J call TRBJ1-2, with D possibly matching TRBD1 (6 bases). Trimming removed 8 bases from V and 2 bases from J, with 9 bases in between. Germline V lookup: CDR1 MRHNA, CDR2 SNTAGT. This CDR3 is 12 amino acids long. The CDR3 reads CASPQGNYGYTF. CDR3 nucleotide sequence: TGTGCCAGCCCCCAGGGGAACTATGGCTACACCTTC.

The gene calls are TRBV9 and TRBJ1-5; a possible D gene is TRBD1 (5 bases). This CDR3 is built from 16 residues. The V and J ends lost 0 bases and 1 base respectively, with 11 bases between them. CDR1 is SGDLS and CDR2 is YYNGEE in the germline V gene. For the CDR3, the DNA is TGTGCCAGCAGCGTAGTTAAGGGGCGCAGCAATCAGCCCCAGCATTTT. Translation gives CASSVVKGRSNQPQHF.

V is TRBV10-2 and J is TRBJ2-1; no definite D call. Germline lookup yields CDR1 WSHSY and CDR2 SAAADI. With 6 bases removed from V and 10 bases from J, the gap between germline ends came to 16 bases. The CDR3 totals 13 residues. The CDR3 DNA reads as TGCGCCAGCAGCCTGACCCTAGGCGCAGAGCAGTTCTTC. Translating it yields CASSLTLGAEQFF.

The CDR3 DNA reads TGTGCCAGCAGCCACGACGCTAGCGGGGTACTCGAGCAGTACTTC. Protein: CASSHDASGVLEQYF. The chain recombines TRBV7-2 with TRBJ2-7; 9 bases fit TRBD2. The CDR3 is made up of 15 amino acids. Germline trimming cut 5 bases from V and 6 bases from J; bases unmatched to any gene: 11. The V gene's germline CDR1 is SGHTA and CDR2 FQGNSA.

This clone is a singleton in its sample. The chain joins TRBV29-1 to TRBJ2-7; D might be TRBD2 (5 bases). V was trimmed by 8 bases and J by 2 bases, leaving 13 bases between them. From germline, CDR1 is SQVTM and CDR2 ANQGSEA. The CDR3 has 12 amino acids. The CDR3 here is CSPNGDPYEQYF. DNA for the CDR3: TGCAGCCCAAACGGGGATCCCTACGAGCAGTACTTC.

The V gene is TRBV9, the J gene TRBJ2-3; 9 positions agree with TRBD1. CDR1 and CDR2 from the germline V gene are SGDLS and YYNGEE. The CDR3 is 17 amino acids. Germline trimming cut 0 bases from V and 3 bases from J; bases unmatched to any gene: 8. The chain's CDR3 is CASSVAPGQGGTDTQYF. The CDR3 nucleotides are TGTGCCAGCAGCGTAGCCCCGGGACAGGGAGGAACAGATACGCAGTATTTT.

The chain combines TRBV14 with TRBJ1-2; 9 bases are a match to TRBD1. The CDR3 length is 16 residues. V lost 1 base and J lost 6; bases outside the gene matches: 9. Germline V gene sequence: CDR1 SGHDN, CDR2 FVKESK. The DNA for the CDR3 is TGTGCCAGCAGCCAAGTCCGTACAGGGGGCGGGGATGGCTACACCTTC. Translating gives CASSQVRTGGGDGYTF.

This sequence joins TRBV11-3 and TRBJ2-1; 14 positions match TRBD2. The CDR3 contains 15 residues. The V and J ends lost 5 bases and 12 bases, in that order; junction bases with no gene match: 9. Germline V gives CDR1 SGHNT, CDR2 YENEEA. CDR3 sequence: CASSPGLAGGLSQFF. In DNA, the CDR3 is TGTGCCAGCAGCCCCGGACTAGCGGGGGGACTATCGCAGTTCTTC.

Of note for this clone: The junction and the germline gene differ at one end; a read error may be behind it. This sequence joins TRBV6-7 and TRBJ2-7; a possible D gene is TRBD1 (5 bases). TRBV6-7 qualifies as an ORF whose function is uncertain. The CDR3 loop spans 12 amino acids. This CDR3 is CASSYPGQGSDF. CDR3 bases: TGTGCCAGCAGTTACCCCGGCCAGGGCAGTGACTTC.

This sequence joins TRBV6-5 and TRBJ2-7; a possible D gene is TRBD2 (7 bases). The CDR3 is 13 residues long. V lost 2 bases and J 6 bases, leaving 11 bases between the germline ends. Germline V gene sequence: CDR1 MNHEY, CDR2 SVGAGI. CDR3 sequence: CASSYARGGEQYF. CDR3 in DNA: TGTGCCAGCAGTTACGCTAGGGGGGGCGAGCAGTACTTC.

CDR3 loop: CASSFTSGGSYEQYF. CDR3 nucleotide sequence: TGTGCCAGCAGCTTTACTAGCGGGGGCTCCTACGAGCAGTACTTC. V is TRBV7-2 and J is TRBJ2-7, with 11 bases aligning to TRBD2. The CDR3 spans 15 residues. Germline CDR1 SGHTA, CDR2 FQGNSA. The V and J ends lost 3 bases and 0 bases, in that order; junction bases with no gene match: 1.

The rearrangement links TRBV7-9 to TRBJ1-3; possibly TRBD1 for D (6 bases). CDR1 is SEHNR and CDR2 is FQNEAQ in the germline V gene (reference sequence). Between the trimmed V and J ends, which lost 5 bases and 2 bases, there was a span of 16 bases. This CDR3 region has 16 residues. This CDR3 reads CASSLPDAGAGNTIYF. The CDR3 bases are TGTGCCAGCAGCCTTCCGGATGCAGGGGCTGGAAACACCATATATTTT.

V gene TRBV7-8 combines with J gene TRBJ1-2, with a possible D match to TRBD1 (6 bases). Germline V gives CDR1 SGHVS, CDR2 FQNEAQ. The CDR3 has 12 amino acids. Trimming took off 5 bases at V and 8 bases at J, with 12 bases between the two ends. In nucleotides, the CDR3 is TGTGCCAGCAGCCCACGGACAGAAGGCTACACCTTC. This gives the protein CASSPRTEGYTF.

The chain couples TRBV30 to TRBJ2-5, with D maybe TRBD2 (6 bases). The germline CDR1 and CDR2 sequences are GTSNPN and SVGIG (reference sequence). The CDR3 loop spans 13 amino acids. Trimming shortened V by 0 bases and J by 5 bases, and 10 bases separated the two germline ends. The CDR3 region has the DNA TGTGCCTGGAGTGTACGGGGGTTGGAGACCCAGTACTTC. Translated, it gives CAWSVRGLETQYF.

V gene TRBV29-1 combines with J gene TRBJ2-1; 7 bases map to TRBD2. Germline assignment: CDR1 SQVTM and CDR2 ANQGSEA. This CDR3 comprises 13 residues. Trimming cost V 7 bases and J 5 bases; bases outside gene matches: 8. The CDR3 loop is CSAWGGSNNEQFF. CDR3 nucleotides: TGCAGCGCCTGGGGGGGGAGCAACAATGAGCAGTTCTTC.